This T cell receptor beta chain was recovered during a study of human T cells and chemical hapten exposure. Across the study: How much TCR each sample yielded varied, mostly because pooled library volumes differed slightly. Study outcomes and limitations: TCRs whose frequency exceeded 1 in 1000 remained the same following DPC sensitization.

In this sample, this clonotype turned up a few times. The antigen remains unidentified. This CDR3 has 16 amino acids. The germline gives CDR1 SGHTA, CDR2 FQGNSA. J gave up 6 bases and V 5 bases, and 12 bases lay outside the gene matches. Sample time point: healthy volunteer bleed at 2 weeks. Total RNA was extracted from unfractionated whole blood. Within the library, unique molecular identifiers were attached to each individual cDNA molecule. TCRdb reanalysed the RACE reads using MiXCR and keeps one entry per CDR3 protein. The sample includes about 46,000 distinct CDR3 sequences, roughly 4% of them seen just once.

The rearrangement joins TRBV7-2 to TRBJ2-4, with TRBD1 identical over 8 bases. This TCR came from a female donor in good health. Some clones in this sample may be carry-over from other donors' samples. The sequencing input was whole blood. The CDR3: CASSPPGQGYGNIQYF. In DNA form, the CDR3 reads TGTGCCAGCAGCCCGCCCGGACAGGGCTACGGAAACATTCAGTACTTC.